The 5 T cell receptor beta chains reported below all come from one sample, sequenced in a study of blood T cell repertoires in COVID-19. The assay was immunoSEQ multiplex PCR, and TCRdb's table has in-frame clones only and misses some. The sample shows approximately 210,000 clones, 83% of them seen only once. The sample consisted of peripheral blood. The receptors shown here come from a woman aged 45 to 65 with acute or convalescent COVID-19.

The CDR3 DNA is TGTGCCAGCAGTTTACCTGAAGAGACCCAGTACTTC. This encodes CASSLPEETQYF. The rearrangement joins TRBV28 to TRBJ2-5, with no clear D. This CDR3 spans 12 amino acids. The V gene's germline CDR1 is MDHEN and CDR2 SYDVKM. Trimming stripped 2 bases from V and 3 bases from J, with 4 bases between. Filled out from reference TRBV28 and TRBJ2-5, the complete variable domain reads DVKVTQSSRYLVKRTGEKVFLECVQDMDHENMFWYRQDPGLGLRLIYFSYDVKMKEKGDIPEGYSVSREKKERFSLILESASTNQTSMYLCASSLPEETQYFGPGTRLLVL.

The chain combines TRBV30 with TRBJ2-6, with D possibly matching TRBD2 (6 bases). The CDR3 covers 18 residues. Deletions cut 0 bases from V and 0 bases from J, with 15 bases between. In germline, CDR1 is GTSNPN, CDR2 SVGIG (reference sequence). The chain's CDR3 is CAWSVLGGMLSGANVLTF. The CDR3 DNA reads TGTGCCTGGAGTGTACTAGGCGGGATGCTCTCTGGGGCCAACGTCCTGACTTTC.

This clone has a count of ten or more. Other DNA sequences in the same sample also yield this CDR3. The chain has TRBV9 and TRBJ2-1; D unclear. Germline-derived CDR1 and CDR2 are SGDLS and YYNGEE. Trimming took off 3 bases at V and 4 bases at J, with 8 bases between the two ends. The CDR3 totals 13 residues. As DNA, the CDR3 is TGTGCCAGCAGCGCCTCCTCTTACAATGAGCAGTTCTTC. Protein: CASSASSYNEQFF.

The rearrangement uses TRBV3-1 (or the pseudogene TRBV3-2) and TRBJ2-1; 7 nucleotides match TRBD2. Per the germline V gene, CDR1 is LGHDT and CDR2 is YNNKEL (reference sequence). The CDR3 length is 17 residues. V gave up 0 bases and J gave up 5 bases; unmatched junction bases: 10. The CDR3: CASSQDPSGPTNNEQFF. CDR3 sequence (DNA): TGTGCCAGCAGCCAAGACCCTAGCGGACCGACCAACAATGAGCAGTTCTTC.

The rearrangement joins TRBV28 to TRBJ2-7; possible D gene TRBD2, 5 bases. Trimming left V 3 bases short and J 7 bases short, with 13 bases between. The CDR3 is made up of 13 amino acids. The germline gives CDR1 MDHEN, CDR2 SYDVKM. CDR3 DNA: TGTGCCAGCAGTTTTTCCCAGAGGGAAGAGCAGTACTTC. Translated: CASSFSQREEQYF.